One sample yielded the 7 T cell receptor beta chains listed below, sequenced in a study of blood T cell repertoires in COVID-19. Method: immunoSEQ multiplex PCR; TCRdb's copy keeps in-frame clones and lacks some. Of approximately 400,000 clones in the sample, around 89% are singletons; the top ten hold over 1%. The sequenced sample was peripheral blood. These receptors originate from a man aged 40-55 years with acute or convalescent COVID-19.

The rearrangement links TRBV28 to TRBJ1-1; TRBD1 is a possible D gene (5 bases). This CDR3 is built from 14 residues. V gave up 3 bases and J gave up 5 bases, with 13 bases separating them. Germline V CDR1 and CDR2: MDHEN, SYDVKM. This CDR3 reads CASSFGGARTEAFF. The CDR3 DNA sequence: TGTGCCAGCAGTTTTGGAGGGGCGCGTACTGAAGCTTTCTTT.

V usage is TRBV6-1 and J usage is TRBJ2-1; 16 nucleotides match TRBD2. The ends lost 5 bases at V and 15 bases at J; junction bases unmatched: 13. CDR3 size: 16 residues. Germline assignment: CDR1 MNHNS and CDR2 SASEGT. CDR3 residues: CASSKGTSGGARGRFF. CDR3 in DNA: TGTGCCAGCAGTAAAGGGACTAGCGGGGGGGCCCGGGGTCGGTTCTTC.

The chain uses TRBV28 and TRBJ2-7; D possibly corresponds to TRBD1 (5 bases). V lost 2 bases, J lost 3 bases, and 11 bases lay in between. The CDR3 covers 14 residues. In germline, CDR1 is MDHEN, CDR2 SYDVKM. Here the CDR3 reads CASSLGNTGYEQYF. The CDR3 coding sequence is TGTGCCAGCAGTTTAGGTAATACAGGCTACGAGCAGTACTTC.

This rearrangement joins TRBV14 to TRBJ1-1; D ambiguous. The CDR3 consists of 14 residues. The ends were cut back, 0 bases at V and 11 bases at J, with 16 bases in the middle. The germline gives CDR1 SGHDN, CDR2 FVKESK. CDR3 bases: TGTGCCAGCAGCCAAGACTCAAACGGCTTGGGCGCTTTCTTT. This gives the protein CASSQDSNGLGAFF.

Comment on this clone: A read error may account for a junction end that differs from germline. This CDR3 is also generated by other DNA sequences in the sample. The gene calls are TRBV28 and TRBJ2-1, with D perhaps TRBD1 (6 bases). The CDR3 totals 17 residues. Looked up from germline, CDR1 is MDHEN and CDR2 is SYDVKM. The CDR3 DNA follows: TGCGCCAGCAGTTTGCCGAACAGGGTTTCGACCGACAATGAGCAGTTCTTC. It codes for CASSLPNRVSTDNEQFF. Variable domain in full (rest from reference TRBV28 and TRBJ2-1): DVKVTQSSRYLVKRTGEKVFLECVQDMDHENMFWYRQDPGLGLRLIYFSYDVKMKEKGDIPEGYSVSREKKERFSLILESASTNQTSMYLCASSLPNRVSTDNEQFFGPGTRLTVL.

The rearrangement links TRBV2 to TRBJ2-7; TRBD2 matches 8 bases. J was trimmed by 5 bases and V by 8 bases; bases with no gene match: 8. Looked up from germline, CDR1 is SNHLY and CDR2 is FYNNEI. This CDR3 is built from 13 residues. The CDR3 sequence is CASAAGELDEQYF. The DNA for the CDR3 is TGTGCCAGCGCAGCGGGGGAACTCGACGAGCAGTACTTC.

This clone was detected a few times. The chain joins TRBV27 to TRBJ1-5; D call uncertain. Germline lookup yields CDR1 MNHEY and CDR2 SMNVEV (reference sequence). CDR3 length: 13 amino acids. Trimming took off 0 bases at V and 6 bases at J, with 6 bases between the two ends. CDR3 sequence: CASSLSMSQPQHF. The CDR3 bases are TGTGCCAGCAGTTTATCTATGAGTCAGCCCCAGCATTTT.